Following are 13 T cell receptor beta chains from one sample sequenced in a study of blood T cells in healthy people across ages. It was with a sample-barcoded 5' primer and a J-beta primer mix that a second PCR of about 7 to 12 cycles was run. Each CDR3 protein is one row after TCRdb ran MiXCR on the 5' RACE reads. The profile shows 1.5 million to 2 million distinct CDR3 sequences, around 40% of them singletons. The sequencing sample was made of blood. These TCRs come from a human donor in good health.

The rearrangement joins TRBV7-2 to TRBJ1-1; TRBD1 might be the D (6 bases). The CDR3 totals 13 residues. Trimming took off 3 bases at V and 6 bases at J, with 11 bases between the two ends. Per the germline V gene, CDR1 is SGHTA and CDR2 is FQGNSA. The CDR3 DNA is TGTGCCAGCAGCTTCTCGACAGGCCCTGAAGCTTTCTTT. Its translation: CASSFSTGPEAFF.

Only a few counts were recorded for this clonotype. The chain carries TRBV6-1 and TRBJ2-7; 9 bases are a match to TRBD1. The CDR3 runs 17 residues. V lost 3 bases and J lost 4; bases outside the gene matches: 13. Germline CDR1 MNHNS, CDR2 SASEGT. CDR3 sequence: CASSETGGEVRVYEQYF. The CDR3 DNA reads as TGTGCCAGCAGTGAGACAGGGGGAGAGGTACGGGTGTACGAGCAGTACTTC.

This clonotype has just one count. CDR3: CASSYGGGSGNEQFF. The CDR3 bases are TGTGCCAGCAGTTATGGTGGGGGAAGTGGCAATGAGCAGTTCTTC. The rearrangement uses TRBV28 and TRBJ2-1; D tentatively reads TRBD1 or TRBD2 (5 bases each). Per the germline V gene, CDR1 is MDHEN and CDR2 is SYDVKM. Between the trimmed V and J ends, which lost 4 bases and 6 bases, there was a span of 16 bases. The CDR3 runs to 15 residues.

This chain links TRBV4-1 with TRBJ2-5; 8 bases match TRBD2. Trimming cost V 3 bases and J 4 bases; bases outside gene matches: 7. From germline, CDR1 is MGHRA and CDR2 YSYEKL. The CDR3 is 15 amino acids. The CDR3 spells CASSQQAGEVETQYF. The CDR3 nucleotides read TGCGCCAGCAGCCAGCAAGCGGGGGAGGTAGAGACCCAGTACTTC.

This clonotype was detected only a few times. Here the CDR3 reads CSARIKKRGPYNEQFF. CDR3 DNA sequence: TGCAGTGCTAGGATTAAAAAGCGGGGGCCCTACAATGAGCAGTTCTTC. V is TRBV20-1 and J is TRBJ2-1; 8 nucleotides match TRBD2. This CDR3 spans 16 amino acids. With 3 bases clipped from V and 2 bases from J, the junction kept 9 bases outside the gene matches. Germline CDR1 reads DFQATT; CDR2 reads SNEGSKA (reference sequence).

The sample holds a few counts of this clonotype. The CDR3: CASSPDTTLTEAFF. As DNA, the CDR3 is TGTGCCAGCAGCCCCGACACAACGCTCACTGAAGCTTTCTTT. V gene TRBV7-9 combines with J gene TRBJ1-1; unclear D gene. Trimming left V 5 bases short and J 4 bases short, with 14 bases between. The CDR3 contains 14 residues. Germline values: CDR1 SEHNR, CDR2 FQNEAQ (reference sequence).

To note about this clonotype: Being one base from a much bigger clone, this may be a read error. The gene calls are TRBV10-2 and TRBJ2-1; 8 nucleotides match TRBD1. The CDR3 is made up of 15 amino acids. The germline gives CDR1 WSHSY, CDR2 SAAADI. This chain's CDR3 is CASSGPGQGRSERFF. The CDR3 region has the DNA TGCGCCAGCAGCGGCCCTGGACAGGGCCGTAGTGAGCGGTTCTTC.

This clonotype has a count of ten or more. The rearrangement links TRBV9 to TRBJ2-7; possible D gene TRBD1, 6 bases. The germline V and J ends were trimmed by 4 bases and 4 bases, with 18 bases remaining between them. The germline V gene encodes CDR1 SGDLS and CDR2 YYNGEE. CDR3 size: 15 residues. CDR3 nucleotides: TGTGCCAGCAGCTCCCGGGACACGCTGTTGTACGAGCAGTACTTC. Its translation: CASSSRDTLLYEQYF.

A few counts support this clonotype. This chain connects TRBV10-3 to TRBJ1-5, with D perhaps matching TRBD1 (5 bases). The CDR3 is made up of 16 amino acids. Trimming pared 3 bases from V and 0 bases from J, leaving 12 bases between. CDR1 is ENHRY and CDR2 is SYGVKD in the germline V gene. CDR3 DNA: TGTGCCATCAGTGATGAAGGGGCCCGTAGCAATCAGCCCCAGCATTTT. Translation: CAISDEGARSNQPQHF.

This clonotype has just a few counts. The CDR3 reads CASSRDREGSYNEQFF. In nucleotides, the CDR3 is TGTGCCAGCAGTAGGGACAGGGAGGGGTCCTACAATGAGCAGTTCTTC. This sequence joins TRBV6-4 and TRBJ2-1; the match to TRBD1 covers 9 bases. V gave up 5 bases and J gave up 1 base; unmatched junction bases: 6. The CDR3 covers 16 residues. The germline V gene encodes CDR1 MRHNA and CDR2 SNTAGT.

This clonotype occurred a few times. The V gene is TRBV11-2, the J gene TRBJ1-6; TRBD1 might be the D (6 bases). The V end lost 1 base, the J end lost 11 bases, and 21 bases lay between the germline ends. CDR3 length equals 17 residues. The germline V gene has CDR1 SGHAT and CDR2 FQNNGV. This CDR3 reads CASSLAAPGGGFTPLHF. The CDR3 DNA sequence: TGTGCCAGCAGCTTAGCTGCCCCCGGGGGCGGATTTACACCCCTCCACTTT.

This rearrangement joins TRBV12-3 or TRBV12-4 to TRBJ2-7; TRBD2 matches at 7 bases. The CDR3 is 15 amino acids. The J segment lost 6 bases and the V segment lost 1 base, leaving 9 bases of the junction unmatched. The CDR3 DNA is TGTGCCAGCAGTTTAGACGGGGGAGGACTAGGCGAGCAGTACTTC. This codes for CASSLDGGGLGEQYF.

The gene calls are TRBV6-5 and TRBJ2-5; no clear D. The CDR3 consists of 13 residues. Trimming left V 7 bases short and J 10 bases short, with 19 bases between. Germline lookup yields CDR1 MNHEY and CDR2 SVGAGI. CDR3 protein: CASNQGNSRSQYF. The DNA for the CDR3 is TGTGCCAGCAACCAAGGGAATAGTCGGAGCCAGTACTTC.